A selection of T cell receptor beta chains follows, all from one sample in a study of beta chain features in type 1 diabetes. Clones were read by immunoSEQ multiplex PCR, and TCRdb kept only the in-frame ones, dropping some. The sample holds under 300,000 clones, about 23% seen once. The sample consisted of naive CD4+ T cells from blood. These receptors were taken from a woman aged 25 to 39 with type 1 diabetes. Both conserved end residues are part of each CDR3. The D gene is left open where the match is weak. Clone size is stated in some rows and not others, as once, few, many or a class when expanded.

clone_size,j_call,d_call,v_call,cdr3_aa,cdr3_nt
.,TRBJ2-1,TRBD2,TRBV6-4,CASSKLAGVFNEQFF,TGTGCCAGCAGTAAGCTAGCGGGAGTTTTCAATGAGCAGTTCTTC
.,TRBJ2-3,TRBD2,TRBV30,CAWSGLAGGRDTQYF,TGTGCCTGGAGTGGACTAGCGGGAGGGAGGGATACGCAGTATTTT
.,TRBJ2-5,TRBD2,TRBV6-6,CAITGTTQETQYF,TGTGCCATTACCGGGACTACTCAAGAGACCCAGTACTTC
.,TRBJ2-2,.,TRBV19,CASTMGGPMNTGELFF,TGTGCCAGTACCATGGGGGGACCGATGAACACCGGGGAGCTGTTTTTT
.,TRBJ2-5,TRBD1,TRBV19,CASSLYRGTPETQYF,TGTGCCAGTAGTCTCTACAGGGGTACCCCAGAGACCCAGTACTTC
.,TRBJ2-1,TRBD1,TRBV6-5,CASRRDRGYNEQFF,TGTGCCAGCAGGAGGGACAGGGGGTACAATGAGCAGTTCTTC
.,TRBJ1-5,.,TRBV7-2,CASSLASTQPQHF,TGTGCCAGCAGCTTAGCGAGTACTCAGCCCCAGCATTTT
few,TRBJ2-5,TRBD2,TRBV7-2,CASSSSREGETQYF,TGTGCCAGCAGCTCTAGCCGGGAGGGTGAGACCCAGTACTTC
.,TRBJ2-5,.,TRBV29-1,CSVDEETQYF,TGCAGCGTTGACGAAGAGACCCAGTACTTC
.,TRBJ1-2,TRBD1,TRBV9,CASTQGDSYGYTF,TGTGCCAGCACCCAGGGGGACAGCTATGGCTACACCTTC
few,TRBJ1-1,.,TRBV25-1,CASSIMGLVNTEAFF,TGTGCCAGCAGTATAATGGGGCTGGTCAACACTGAAGCTTTCTTT
.,TRBJ1-5,TRBD1,TRBV18,CASSQTKGGFSNQPQHF,TGTGCCAGCTCCCAGACGAAAGGGGGCTTTAGCAATCAGCCCCAGCATTTT
.,TRBJ1-4,.,TRBV29-1,CSVSQGNAEKLFF,TGCAGCGTTTCACAGGGAAATGCTGAAAAACTGTTTTTT
few,TRBJ1-2,TRBD1,TRBV5-4,CASSSGGTDGYTF,TGTGCCAGCAGCTCGGGGGGGACAGATGGCTACACCTTC
.,TRBJ1-5,.,TRBV6-6,CASTRLGGNQPQHF,TGTGCCAGCACCAGATTAGGAGGCAATCAGCCCCAGCATTTT
.,TRBJ2-5,.,TRBV5-1,CASSTTTPMETQYF,TGCGCCAGCAGCACCACAACACCGATGGAGACCCAGTACTTC
.,TRBJ1-2,TRBD1,TRBV5-4,CASSPTGQGAYGYTF,TGTGCCAGCAGCCCCACCGGACAGGGGGCCTATGGCTACACCTTC
few,TRBJ2-6,.,TRBV29-1,CSVEDWAVGGSGANVLTF,TGCAGCGTTGAAGATTGGGCAGTGGGGGGCTCTGGGGCCAACGTCCTGACTTTC
few,TRBJ2-7,.,TRBV20-1,CSAREDYEQYF,TGCAGTGCTAGGGAGGACTACGAGCAGTACTTC
.,TRBJ1-2,TRBD1,TRBV25-1,CASSWAGTGAHGYTF,TGTGCCAGCAGCTGGGCCGGGACAGGGGCCCATGGCTACACCTTC
few,TRBJ2-2,TRBD1,TRBV28,CASRWDRTYPGELFF,TGTGCCAGCAGATGGGACAGGACCTACCCCGGGGAGCTGTTTTTT
.,TRBJ1-5,TRBD1,TRBV7-3,CASSLAGTESNQPQHF,TGTGCCAGCAGCTTAGCCGGGACAGAGAGCAATCAGCCCCAGCATTTT
.,TRBJ2-1,.,TRBV9,CASSVDTRDEQFF,TGTGCCAGCAGCGTGGACACCCGAGATGAGCAGTTCTTC
.,TRBJ1-2,.,TRBV20-1,CSARLYHGYTF,TGCAGTGCTAGACTGTATCATGGCTACACCTTC
.,TRBJ2-3,.,TRBV5-1,CASSEQFTDTQYF,TGCGCCAGTTCGGAGCAGTTTACAGATACGCAGTATTTT
few,TRBJ1-2,.,TRBV6-1,CASIYRDSYGYTF,TGTGCCAGCATTTACAGGGATAGCTATGGCTACACCTTC
few,TRBJ2-7,.,TRBV4-1,CASSHQNRGGYEQYF,TGCGCCAGCAGCCATCAGAACAGGGGAGGCTACGAGCAGTACTTC
.,TRBJ2-1,TRBD2,TRBV2,CASSEQERDGYNEQFF,TGTGCCAGCAGTGAACAAGAGCGGGACGGCTACAATGAGCAGTTCTTC
.,TRBJ2-1,TRBD2,TRBV5-1,CASSAESWGGITFF,TGCGCCAGCAGCGCGGAGAGCTGGGGGGGGATAACGTTCTTC
few,TRBJ1-4,.,TRBV30,CAWSVPGSDEKLFF,TGTGCCTGGAGTGTACCAGGGTCGGATGAAAAACTGTTTTTT
few,TRBJ2-5,TRBD1,TRBV19,CASSQGAEETQYF,TGTGCCAGTAGTCAGGGGGCCGAGGAGACCCAGTACTTC
few,TRBJ2-1,TRBD2,TRBV29-1,CSVEGGGEQFF,TGCAGCGTTGAAGGCGGGGGTGAGCAGTTCTTC
few,TRBJ2-3,TRBD2,TRBV9,CASSVVTSGTSTDTQYF,TGTGCCAGCAGCGTAGTGACTAGCGGGACTAGCACAGATACGCAGTATTTT
.,TRBJ2-7,.,TRBV23-1,CAARRSSYEQYF,TGCGCCGCACGTCGGAGCTCCTACGAGCAGTACTTC
.,TRBJ2-3,TRBD2,TRBV15,CATRAGLAETTDTQYF,TGTGCCACCAGGGCGGGACTAGCGGAGACCACAGATACGCAGTATTTT
few,TRBJ1-2,TRBD1,TRBV7-2,CASSRQGIDYGYTF,TGTGCCAGCAGCAGACAGGGGATCGACTATGGCTACACCTTC
few,TRBJ2-4,.,TRBV4-1,CASTPGVLAKNIQYF,TGCGCCAGCACCCCGGGAGTTCTAGCCAAAAACATTCAGTACTTC
few,TRBJ1-1,TRBD1,TRBV28,CASKTGSDTEAFF,TGTGCCAGCAAGACAGGGAGTGATACTGAAGCTTTCTTT
few,TRBJ2-3,TRBD2,TRBV15,CATSRETSSQYF,TGTGCCACCAGCAGGGAGACTAGCTCGCAGTATTTT
few,TRBJ2-1,.,TRBV28,CASSHPYGAYNEQFF,TGTGCCAGCAGTCACCCGTACGGGGCCTACAATGAGCAGTTCTTC
few,TRBJ2-7,.,TRBV15,CATSKRRGEPYEQYF,TGTGCCACCAGCAAACGTCGGGGAGAGCCCTACGAGCAGTACTTC
.,TRBJ2-2,TRBD1,TRBV30,CAWRGQTTGELFF,TGTGCCTGGAGGGGACAGACCACCGGGGAGCTGTTTTTT
.,TRBJ1-2,.,TRBV29-1,CSVGGTGGYTF,TGCAGCGTCGGAGGGACCGGGGGCTACACCTTC
.,TRBJ2-1,TRBD2,TRBV29-1,CSVERQPSGMTNEQFF,TGCAGCGTTGAGAGACAGCCTAGCGGGATGACGAATGAGCAGTTCTTC
few,TRBJ2-2,TRBD2,TRBV7-3,CASSTALLAGTGELFF,TGTGCCAGCAGCACCGCTCTCCTAGCGGGAACCGGGGAGCTGTTTTTT
.,TRBJ2-7,.,TRBV5-1,CASSSASSYEQYF,TGCGCCAGCAGCTCAGCGAGCTCCTACGAGCAGTACTTC
.,TRBJ1-1,.,TRBV19,CASRTPGSDEAFF,TGTGCCAGTAGGACCCCCGGGAGCGATGAAGCTTTCTTT
.,TRBJ1-5,TRBD1,TRBV19,CASTLDRGHHQPQHF,TGTGCCAGTACCCTGGACAGGGGGCATCATCAGCCCCAGCATTTT
few,TRBJ1-2,.,TRBV2,CASSPSARYGYTF,TGTGCCAGCAGTCCCTCGGCGAGGTATGGCTACACCTTC
.,TRBJ2-5,.,TRBV5-6,CASSSGHTEETQYF,TGTGCCAGCAGCTCCGGACATACAGAAGAGACCCAGTACTTC
few,TRBJ1-1,.,TRBV30,CAWSVLSLTEAFF,TGTGCCTGGAGTGTACTATCGCTGACTGAAGCTTTCTTT
.,TRBJ1-1,.,TRBV5-4,CASSLIPQAPEAFF,TGTGCCAGCAGCTTAATCCCACAGGCACCTGAAGCTTTCTTT
.,TRBJ2-1,TRBD2,TRBV11-2,CASGDWTSGTNEQFF,TGTGCCAGCGGCGACTGGACTAGCGGGACCAATGAGCAGTTCTTC
.,TRBJ2-3,TRBD2,TRBV27,CASSLRGRRLDTQYF,TGTGCCAGCAGTTTACGCGGGAGGAGGTTAGATACGCAGTATTTT
few,TRBJ2-1,.,TRBV9,CASSLTSRDKQFF,TGTGCCAGCAGCCTCACTTCCAGGGATAAGCAGTTCTTC